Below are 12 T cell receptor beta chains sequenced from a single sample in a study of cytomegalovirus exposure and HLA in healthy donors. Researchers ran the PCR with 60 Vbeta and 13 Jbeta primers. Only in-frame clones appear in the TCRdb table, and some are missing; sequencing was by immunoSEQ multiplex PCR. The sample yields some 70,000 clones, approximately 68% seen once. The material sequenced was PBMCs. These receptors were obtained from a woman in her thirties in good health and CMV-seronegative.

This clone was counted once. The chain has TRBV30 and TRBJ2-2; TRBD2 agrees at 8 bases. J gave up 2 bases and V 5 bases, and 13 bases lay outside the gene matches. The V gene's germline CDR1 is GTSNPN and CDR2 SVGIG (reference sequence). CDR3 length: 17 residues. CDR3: CAWGFPGGVGNTGELFF. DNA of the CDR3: TGTGCCTGGGGGTTCCCGGGAGGGGTTGGCAACACCGGGGAGCTGTTTTTT.

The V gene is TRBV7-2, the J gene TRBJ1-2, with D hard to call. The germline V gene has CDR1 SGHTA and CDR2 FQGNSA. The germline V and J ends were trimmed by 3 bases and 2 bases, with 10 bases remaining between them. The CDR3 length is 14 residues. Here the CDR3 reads CASSFDGNNYGYTF. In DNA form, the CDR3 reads TGTGCCAGCAGCTTTGACGGGAACAACTATGGCTACACCTTC.

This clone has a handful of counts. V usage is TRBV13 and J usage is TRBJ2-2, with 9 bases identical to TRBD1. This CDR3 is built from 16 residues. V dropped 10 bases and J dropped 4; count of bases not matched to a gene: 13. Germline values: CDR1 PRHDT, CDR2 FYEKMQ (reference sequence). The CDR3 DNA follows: TGTGCCATCCCTAATCGGGACAGGGAGAGCACCGGGGAGCTGTTTTTT. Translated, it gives CAIPNRDRESTGELFF.

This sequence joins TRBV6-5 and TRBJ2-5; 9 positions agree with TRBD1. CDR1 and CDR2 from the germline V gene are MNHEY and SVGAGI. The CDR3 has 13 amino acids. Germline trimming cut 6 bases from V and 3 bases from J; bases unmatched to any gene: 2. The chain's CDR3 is CASRGTGKETQYF. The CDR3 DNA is TGTGCCAGCAGAGGGACAGGGAAAGAGACCCAGTACTTC.

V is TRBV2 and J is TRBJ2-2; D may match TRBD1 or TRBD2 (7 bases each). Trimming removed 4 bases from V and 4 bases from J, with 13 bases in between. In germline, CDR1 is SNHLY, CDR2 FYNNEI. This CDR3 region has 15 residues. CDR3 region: CASSAAGQFTGELFF. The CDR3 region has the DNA TGTGCCAGCAGTGCAGCGGGACAGTTCACCGGGGAGCTGTTTTTT.

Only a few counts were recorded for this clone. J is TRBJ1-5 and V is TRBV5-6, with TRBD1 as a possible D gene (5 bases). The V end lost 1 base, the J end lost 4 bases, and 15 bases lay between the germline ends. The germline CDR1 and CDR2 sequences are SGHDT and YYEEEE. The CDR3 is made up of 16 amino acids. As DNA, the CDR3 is TGTGCCAGCAGCTTGCGGGCAGGGTATAGGAATCAGCCCCAGCATTTT. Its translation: CASSLRAGYRNQPQHF. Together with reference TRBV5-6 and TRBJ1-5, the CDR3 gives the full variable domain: DAGVTQSPTHLIKTRGQQVTLRCSPKSGHDTVSWYQQALGQGPQFIFQYYEEEERQRGNFPDRFSGHQFPNYSSELNVNALLLGDSALYLCASSLRAGYRNQPQHFGDGTRLSIL.

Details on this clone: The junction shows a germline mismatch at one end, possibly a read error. CDR3 sequence: CASSEGQGNPPLHF. CDR3 in DNA: TGCGCCAGCAGCGAGGGACAGGGTAATCCACCCCTCCACTTT. The chain has TRBV5-1 and TRBJ1-6, with 9 bases lining up with TRBD1. In germline, CDR1 is SGHRS, CDR2 YFSETQ. The CDR3 spans 14 residues.

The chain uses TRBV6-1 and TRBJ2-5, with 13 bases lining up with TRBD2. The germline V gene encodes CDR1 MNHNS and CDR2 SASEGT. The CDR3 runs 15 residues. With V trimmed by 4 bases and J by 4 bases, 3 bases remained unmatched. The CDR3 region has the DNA TGTGCCAGCAGTGGCCGACTAGCGGGGGGAGAGACCCAGTACTTC. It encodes CASSGRLAGGETQYF.

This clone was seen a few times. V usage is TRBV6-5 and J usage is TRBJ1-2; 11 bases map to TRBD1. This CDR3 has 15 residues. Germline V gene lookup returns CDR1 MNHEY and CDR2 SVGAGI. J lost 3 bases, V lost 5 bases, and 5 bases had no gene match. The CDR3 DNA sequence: TGTGCCAGCAGTAGACCGGGACAGGGGGACTATGGCTACACCTTC. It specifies CASSRPGQGDYGYTF.

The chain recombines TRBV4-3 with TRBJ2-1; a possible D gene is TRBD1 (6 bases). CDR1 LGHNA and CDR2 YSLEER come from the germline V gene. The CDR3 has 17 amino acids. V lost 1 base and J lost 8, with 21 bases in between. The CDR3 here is CASSQGTGYRLVYEQFF. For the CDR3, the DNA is TGCGCCAGCAGCCAAGGAACAGGGTATCGTCTGGTATATGAGCAGTTCTTC.

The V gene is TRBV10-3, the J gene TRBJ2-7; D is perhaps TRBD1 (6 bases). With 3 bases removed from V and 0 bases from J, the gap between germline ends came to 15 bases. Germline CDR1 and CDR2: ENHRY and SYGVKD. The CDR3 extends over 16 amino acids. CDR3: CAISDGQGMSSYEQYF. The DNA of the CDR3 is TGTGCCATCAGTGATGGTCAGGGGATGAGCTCCTACGAGCAGTACTTC.

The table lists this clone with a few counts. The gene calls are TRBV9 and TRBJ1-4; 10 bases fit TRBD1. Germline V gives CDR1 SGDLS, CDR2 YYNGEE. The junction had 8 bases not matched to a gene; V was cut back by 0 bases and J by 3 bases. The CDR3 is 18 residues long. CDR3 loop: CASSVASGTGAPNEKLFF. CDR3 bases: TGTGCCAGCAGCGTAGCGTCCGGGACAGGGGCCCCTAATGAAAAACTGTTTTTT.